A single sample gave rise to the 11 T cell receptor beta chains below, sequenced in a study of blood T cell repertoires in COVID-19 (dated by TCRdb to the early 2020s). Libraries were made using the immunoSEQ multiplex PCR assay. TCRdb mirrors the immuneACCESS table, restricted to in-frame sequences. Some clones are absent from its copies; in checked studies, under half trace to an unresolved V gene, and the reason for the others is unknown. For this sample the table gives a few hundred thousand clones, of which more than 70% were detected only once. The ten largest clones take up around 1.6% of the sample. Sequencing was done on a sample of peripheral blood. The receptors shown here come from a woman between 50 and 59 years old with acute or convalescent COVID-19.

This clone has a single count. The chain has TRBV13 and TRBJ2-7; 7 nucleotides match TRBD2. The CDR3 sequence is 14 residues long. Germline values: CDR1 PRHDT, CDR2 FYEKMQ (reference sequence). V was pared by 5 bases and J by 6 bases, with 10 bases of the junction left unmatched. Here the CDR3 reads CASSQTGTTSEQYF. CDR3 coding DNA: TGTGCCAGCAGCCAGACCGGGACTACCTCCGAGCAGTACTTC.

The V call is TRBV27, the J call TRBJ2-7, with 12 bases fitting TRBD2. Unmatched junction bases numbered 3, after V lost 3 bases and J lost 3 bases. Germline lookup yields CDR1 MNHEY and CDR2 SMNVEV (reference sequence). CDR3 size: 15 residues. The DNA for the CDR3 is TGTGCCAGCAGTTTCGAGACTAGCGGGAGCTACGAGCAGTACTTC. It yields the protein CASSFETSGSYEQYF.

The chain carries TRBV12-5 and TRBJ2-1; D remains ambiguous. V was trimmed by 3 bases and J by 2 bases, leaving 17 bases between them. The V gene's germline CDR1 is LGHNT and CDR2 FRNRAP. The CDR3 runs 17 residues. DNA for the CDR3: TGTGCTAGTGGTTTTTCCGTCGCAGCGACCACCTACAATGAGCAGTTCTTC. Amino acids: CASGFSVAATTYNEQFF.

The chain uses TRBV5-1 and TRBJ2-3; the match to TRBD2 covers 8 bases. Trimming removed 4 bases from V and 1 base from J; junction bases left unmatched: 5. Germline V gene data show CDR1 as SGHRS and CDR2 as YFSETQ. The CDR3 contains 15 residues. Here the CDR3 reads CASSRAGVGTDTQYF. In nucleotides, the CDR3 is TGCGCCAGCAGCCGAGCGGGAGTTGGCACAGATACGCAGTATTTT.

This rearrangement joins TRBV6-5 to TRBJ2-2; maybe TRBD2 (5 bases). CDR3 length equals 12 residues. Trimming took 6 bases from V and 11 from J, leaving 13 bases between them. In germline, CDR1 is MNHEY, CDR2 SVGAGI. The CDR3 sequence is CASSPDSLELFF. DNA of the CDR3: TGTGCCAGCAGCCCGGACTCGTTAGAGCTGTTTTTT.

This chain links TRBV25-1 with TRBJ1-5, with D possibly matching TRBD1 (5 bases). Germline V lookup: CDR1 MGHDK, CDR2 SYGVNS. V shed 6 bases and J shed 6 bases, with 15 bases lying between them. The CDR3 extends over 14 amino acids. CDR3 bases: TGTGCCAGCAGGGAGCTGGGGGGGGGTCAGCCCCAGCATTTT. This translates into CASRELGGGQPQHF.

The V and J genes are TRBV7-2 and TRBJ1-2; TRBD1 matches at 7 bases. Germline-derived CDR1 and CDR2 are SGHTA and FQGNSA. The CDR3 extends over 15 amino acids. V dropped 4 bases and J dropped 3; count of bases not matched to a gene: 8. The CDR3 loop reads CASSSPPGTDYGYTF. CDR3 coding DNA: TGTGCCAGCAGCTCTCCGCCCGGGACAGACTATGGCTACACCTTC.

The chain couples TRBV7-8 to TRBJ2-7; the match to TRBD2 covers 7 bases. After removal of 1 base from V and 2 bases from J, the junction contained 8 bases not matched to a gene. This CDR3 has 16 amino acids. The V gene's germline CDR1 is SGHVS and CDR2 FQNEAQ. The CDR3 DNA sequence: TGTGCCAGCAGCTTAGTCCTGGGGGACTATACCTACGAGCAGTACTTC. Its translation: CASSLVLGDYTYEQYF.

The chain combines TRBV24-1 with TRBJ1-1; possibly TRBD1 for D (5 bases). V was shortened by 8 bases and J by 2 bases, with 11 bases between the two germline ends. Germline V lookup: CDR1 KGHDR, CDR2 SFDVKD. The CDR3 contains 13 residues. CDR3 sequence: CATTSDSNTEAFF. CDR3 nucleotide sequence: TGTGCCACCACTTCCGACAGCAACACTGAAGCTTTCTTT.

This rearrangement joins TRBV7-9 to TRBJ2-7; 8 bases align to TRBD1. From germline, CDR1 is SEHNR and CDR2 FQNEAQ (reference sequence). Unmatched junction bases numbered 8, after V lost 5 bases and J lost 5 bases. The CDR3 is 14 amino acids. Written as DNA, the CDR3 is TGTGCCAGCAGCCTACGGACAGGGAGCGACGAGCAGTACTTC. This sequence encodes CASSLRTGSDEQYF.

This CDR3 reads CASGKLGEVQPQHF. CDR3 bases: TGTGCCAGCGGAAAATTGGGCGAAGTTCAGCCCCAGCATTTT. The chain employs TRBV2 and TRBJ1-5; D gene uncertain. The CDR3 is 14 residues long. The ends were cut back, 8 bases at V and 6 bases at J, with 17 bases in the middle. CDR1 is SNHLY and CDR2 is FYNNEI in the germline V gene.